The entry that follows covers one TCR beta chain sequence. Germline and genes here are mouse. TCRdb keeps only in-frame clones here, not all; method: immunoSEQ multiplex PCR. The sample lists about 50,000 clones, around 67% occurring once. These data are taken from a study of tissue T cells after allogeneic stem cell transplantation. Sample: sorted cells pooled from one or two spleens. The receptor's source is a pool of C57BL/6 mice in good health.

The sequenced CDR3 bases are TGTGCCAGCAGTATGGAGCTGGGTAGTCAAAACACCTTGTAC. It specifies CASSMELGSQNTLY. The full-length CDR3 reads as CASSMELGSQNTLYF. The chain uses TRBV19 and TRBJ2-4, with D possibly matching TRBD2 (5 bases). The read terminates 1 residue before the CDR3 end, so the remaining end is supplied by the germline J gene. The CDR3 covers 15 residues. The germline V and J ends were trimmed by 2 bases and 0 bases, with 10 bases remaining between them. Germline V CDR1 and CDR2: FNHDT, SITEND (reference sequence).